These 27 T cell receptor beta chains share one sample of origin, sequenced in a study of shared clonotypes between healthy human individuals. Some clones are missing from TCRdb's copy, which holds only in-frame ones; the method was immunoSEQ multiplex PCR. The sample has roughly 2.5 million clones, roughly nine tenths seen once; the top ten hold around 0.15%. The sample was naive CD4+ T cells sorted from blood. Subset here: CD45RA+ positively selected. These receptor sequences come from a man younger than 30 in good health.

The chain combines TRBV19 with TRBJ2-1; 10 nucleotides line up with TRBD2. Germline CDR1 is LNHDA and CDR2 is SQIVND (reference sequence). This CDR3 comprises 16 residues. The trim removed 5 bases at V and 9 bases at J, leaving 13 bases unmatched. The CDR3 protein is CASSSPAGGSAGEQFF. In DNA, the CDR3 is TGTGCCAGTAGTTCTCCAGCGGGAGGGTCCGCCGGTGAGCAGTTCTTC.

The chain recombines TRBV19 with TRBJ2-7, with 7 bases that match TRBD2. Germline lookup yields CDR1 LNHDA and CDR2 SQIVND (reference sequence). This CDR3 has 14 amino acids. V trimming: 1 base; J trimming: 2 bases; junction bases outside the gene matches: 2. The CDR3 DNA sequence: TGTGCCAGTAGTATAGCCCGGGGGGCCTACGAGCAGTACTTC. This encodes CASSIARGAYEQYF.

The chain joins TRBV29-1 to TRBJ1-3; D gene uncertain. Per the germline V gene, CDR1 is SQVTM and CDR2 is ANQGSEA. There are 13 residues in the CDR3. V lost 0 bases to trimming and J lost 4 bases, with 7 bases between them. The CDR3 region has the DNA TGCAGCGTTGAAGAAGGGCCGGGAAACACCATATATTTT. Translating gives CSVEEGPGNTIYF. The full variable domain, in which reference TRBV29-1 and TRBJ1-3 provide the parts outside the CDR3, is SAVISQKPSRDICQRGTSLTIQCQVDSQVTMMFWYRQQPGQSLTLIATANQGSEATYESGFVIDKFPISRPNLTFSTLTVSNMSPEDSSIYLCSVEEGPGNTIYFGEGSWLTVV.

This clone was recorded only once. This chain links TRBV2 with TRBJ2-3; no reliable D call. This CDR3 has 11 amino acids. Trimming took off 6 bases at V and 10 bases at J, with 11 bases between the two ends. The germline CDR1 and CDR2 sequences are SNHLY and FYNNEI. DNA of the CDR3: TGTGCCAGCAGCACGGGTGTATCGCAGTATTTT. Translation: CASSTGVSQYF.

The V gene is TRBV6-5, the J gene TRBJ1-6, with 10 bases that match TRBD1. CDR3 length equals 15 residues. CDR1 is MNHEY, CDR2 SVGAGI, per germline. V gave up 6 bases and J gave up 8 bases; unmatched junction bases: 7. The CDR3 bases are TGTGCCAGCAGAGGACAGGGGGTTCTTCATTCACCCCTCCACTTT. Translating it yields CASRGQGVLHSPLHF.

The rearrangement joins TRBV7-2 to TRBJ2-1, with 15 bases that match TRBD2. The V segment lost 5 bases and the J segment 10 bases; nucleotides outside the gene matches: 9. Germline assignment: CDR1 SGHTA and CDR2 FQGNSA. The CDR3 runs 16 residues. The CDR3: CASSPGGLAGGREQFF. The CDR3 nucleotides are TGTGCCAGCAGCCCAGGGGGACTAGCGGGAGGCAGGGAGCAGTTCTTC.

The chain has TRBV19 and TRBJ2-2, with 11 bases that match TRBD1. This CDR3 is built from 16 residues. Germline values: CDR1 LNHDA, CDR2 SQIVND (reference sequence). The junction had 9 bases not matched to a gene; V was cut back by 4 bases and J by 8 bases. The CDR3 bases are TGTGCCAGTAGTACGGACAGGGGGCGCCTTTCTGGGGAGCTGTTTTTT. Its translation: CASSTDRGRLSGELFF.

The chain combines TRBV28 with TRBJ2-1; 11 nucleotides align to TRBD2. V dropped 3 bases and J dropped 0; count of bases not matched to a gene: 19. Germline V gene data show CDR1 as MDHEN and CDR2 as SYDVKM. This CDR3 contains 22 residues. The CDR3 region is CASSFRFPTSGEILSSYNEQFF. The CDR3, as DNA: TGTGCCAGCAGTTTTCGCTTCCCGACTAGCGGGGAAATCCTAAGCTCCTACAATGAGCAGTTCTTC.

The chain links TRBV6-6 to TRBJ2-2; 9 bases are a match to TRBD2. With V trimmed by 6 bases and J by 5 bases, 10 bases remained unmatched. Germline CDR1 reads MNHNY; CDR2 reads SVGAGI (reference sequence). The CDR3 loop spans 16 amino acids. The CDR3 protein is CASRGLAGLLTGELFF. The CDR3 nucleotides are TGTGCCAGCAGAGGGCTAGCGGGACTTCTAACCGGGGAGCTGTTTTTT.

The chain recombines TRBV11-2 with TRBJ2-2; D is unresolved. V lost 0 bases, J lost 0 bases, and 2 bases lay in between. CDR1 is SGHAT and CDR2 is FQNNGV in the germline V gene. This CDR3 has 14 amino acids. The CDR3 sequence: CASSLDPNTGELFF. In nucleotides, the CDR3 is TGTGCCAGCAGCTTAGATCCGAACACCGGGGAGCTGTTTTTT.

This chain joins TRBV4-1 and TRBJ1-4, with 7 bases lining up with TRBD1. The trim removed 0 bases at V and 3 bases at J, leaving 10 bases unmatched. The CDR3 has 18 residues. CDR1 MGHRA and CDR2 YSYEKL come from the germline V gene. CDR3 loop: CASSQEEQGITANEKLFF. The CDR3 DNA reads as TGCGCCAGCAGCCAAGAAGAACAGGGGATTACGGCTAATGAAAAACTGTTTTTT.

The rearrangement links TRBV6-1 to TRBJ1-2, with D possibly matching TRBD1 (6 bases). V lost 6 bases to trimming and J lost 4 bases, with 18 bases between them. The CDR3 loop spans 15 amino acids. Germline V lookup: CDR1 MNHNS, CDR2 SASEGT. The CDR3 DNA reads as TGTGCCAGCAGATACCGGGACACGGTGGTCTATGGCTACACCTTC. Translated: CASRYRDTVVYGYTF.

This rearrangement joins TRBV7-9 to TRBJ2-5; no definite D call. The germline V and J ends were trimmed by 1 base and 11 bases, with 11 bases remaining between them. This CDR3 is 12 amino acids long. In germline, CDR1 is SEHNR, CDR2 FQNEAQ (reference sequence). The CDR3 protein is CASSLGTYGQYF. DNA for the CDR3: TGTGCCAGCAGCTTAGGGACCTACGGGCAGTACTTC.

V gene TRBV27 combines with J gene TRBJ1-3; 9 bases line up with TRBD1. The CDR3 has 16 residues. The V segment lost 8 bases and the J segment 4 bases; nucleotides outside the gene matches: 12. Per germline, CDR1 MNHEY and CDR2 SMNVEV (reference sequence). The CDR3 region is CASGVVGQGFGNTIYF. The CDR3 DNA follows: TGTGCCAGCGGCGTGGTGGGACAGGGCTTCGGAAACACCATATATTTT.

The chain carries TRBV9 and TRBJ2-3, with 8 positions matching TRBD2. Germline V lookup: CDR1 SGDLS, CDR2 YYNGEE. This CDR3 contains 16 residues. After removal of 0 bases from V and 3 bases from J, the junction contained 6 bases not matched to a gene. This chain's CDR3 is CASSVVAGGPTDTQYF. In DNA, the CDR3 is TGTGCCAGCAGCGTAGTGGCGGGGGGCCCAACAGATACGCAGTATTTT.

In its sample, this clone was seen once. Other DNA sequences in the sample encode the same CDR3. V gene TRBV5-1 combines with J gene TRBJ2-7, with D possibly being TRBD1 (6 bases). V dropped 0 bases and J dropped 1 base, with 11 bases sitting between them. The length of the CDR3 is 15 residues. Per germline, CDR1 SGHRS and CDR2 YFSETQ. The CDR3 loop reads CASSLEGRGSYEQYF. In DNA, the CDR3 is TGCGCCAGCAGCTTGGAGGGCAGGGGTTCCTACGAGCAGTACTTC.

The CDR3 region is CASSLPGAGYSYEQYF. CDR3 nucleotide sequence: TGTGCCAGCAGCCTACCCGGGGCAGGTTACTCCTACGAGCAGTACTTC. The V and J genes are TRBV21-1 and TRBJ2-7. TRBV21-1 is termed a pseudogene. This CDR3 has 16 residues.

CDR3 sequence: CASSEQGSSEKLFF. For the CDR3, the DNA is TGTGCCAGCAGCGAACAGGGTTCAAGTGAAAAACTGTTTTTT. The chain carries TRBV7-9 and TRBJ1-4, with D maybe TRBD1 (6 bases). V lost 5 bases and J 7 bases, leaving 14 bases between the germline ends. CDR3 length: 14 residues. The germline V gene has CDR1 SEHNR and CDR2 FQNEAQ (reference sequence). Supplemented by reference TRBV7-9 and TRBJ1-4, the full variable domain reads DTGVSQNPRHKITKRGQNVTFRCDPISEHNRLYWYRQTLGQGPEFLTYFQNEAQLEKSRLLSDRFSAERPKGSFSTLEIQRTEQGDSAMYLCASSEQGSSEKLFFGSGTQLSVL.

Comment on this clone: The same CDR3 can be traced to other DNA sequences in this sample. This chain connects TRBV18 to TRBJ1-5; tentatively, D is TRBD1 (5 bases). Trimming stripped 5 bases from V and 0 bases from J, with 11 bases between. CDR1 and CDR2 from the germline V gene are KGHSH and LQKENI. The CDR3 consists of 15 residues. The CDR3 bases are TGTGCCAGCTCATTAGGGACGGATAGCAATCAGCCCCAGCATTTT. Amino acid sequence: CASSLGTDSNQPQHF.

V usage is TRBV11-3 and J usage is TRBJ2-2; TRBD2 matches at 12 bases. The trim removed 5 bases at V and 3 bases at J, leaving 4 bases unmatched. CDR1 and CDR2 (germline): SGHNT, YENEEA. This CDR3 comprises 16 residues. The CDR3 region is CASSAGLAGYTGELFF. CDR3 sequence (DNA): TGTGCCAGCAGCGCAGGACTAGCGGGGTACACCGGGGAGCTGTTTTTT.

The chain is built from TRBV2 and TRBJ1-4; weak D call: TRBD1 (5 bases). This CDR3 is built from 15 residues. CDR1 is SNHLY and CDR2 is FYNNEI in the germline V gene. The ends were cut back, 6 bases at V and 1 base at J, with 12 bases in the middle. CDR3 nucleotide sequence: TGTGCCAGCAGAAGACGTAGGGGAACTAATGAAAAACTGTTTTTT. Its translation is CASRRRRGTNEKLFF.

This clone was observed once. This chain connects TRBV4-1 to TRBJ2-5, with 7 bases matching TRBD1. With V trimmed by 0 bases and J by 1 base, 8 bases remained unmatched. Germline lookup yields CDR1 MGHRA and CDR2 YSYEKL. The CDR3 length is 17 residues. CDR3 protein: CASSQDRTGAFQETQYF. As DNA, the CDR3 is TGCGCCAGCAGCCAAGATCGGACAGGAGCCTTCCAAGAGACCCAGTACTTC.

The gene calls are TRBV29-1 and TRBJ2-4, with D possibly TRBD1 on 7 matching bases. Trimming cost V 6 bases and J 7 bases, with 16 bases left between them. The length of the CDR3 is 13 residues. The V gene's germline CDR1 is SQVTM and CDR2 ANQGSEA. In DNA, the CDR3 is TGCAGCGTGGGGGACCCAGGGGGGAACATTCAGTACTTC. It encodes CSVGDPGGNIQYF.

The rearrangement joins TRBV6-5 to TRBJ1-4; D unclear. Trimming took off 2 bases at V and 0 bases at J, with 4 bases between the two ends. CDR1 and CDR2 from the germline V gene are MNHEY and SVGAGI. The CDR3 extends over 14 amino acids. In DNA, the CDR3 is TGTGCCAGCAGTTACCTCTCAACTAATGAAAAACTGTTTTTT. Its protein product is CASSYLSTNEKLFF.

The gene calls are TRBV7-2 and TRBJ1-6, with TRBD1 as a possible D gene (5 bases). V shed 4 bases and J shed 7 bases, with 14 bases lying between them. CDR3 length: 15 amino acids. Germline lookup yields CDR1 SGHTA and CDR2 FQGNSA. In DNA form, the CDR3 reads TGTGCCAGCAGCTCCGTGGGGACCCCCAATTCACCCCTCCACTTT. Amino acid sequence: CASSSVGTPNSPLHF.

The V call is TRBV6-5, the J call TRBJ2-7; 9 nucleotides line up with TRBD1. Losses at the gene ends were 4 bases for V and 11 bases for J; bases not matched to a gene: 6. The CDR3 is 12 amino acids. Per the germline V gene, CDR1 is MNHEY and CDR2 is SVGAGI. CDR3 coding DNA: TGTGCCAGCAGTTCTGGGACAGGGAAAGAGTACTTC. Residues: CASSSGTGKEYF.

This sequence joins TRBV4-3 and TRBJ1-1, with D maybe TRBD1 (6 bases). Germline V CDR1 and CDR2: LGHNA, YSLEER. The CDR3 spans 16 residues. V was shortened by 1 base and J by 4 bases, with 16 bases between the two germline ends. In nucleotides, the CDR3 is TGCGCCAGCAGCCAAGTCGGGGCAGGGGTCAGCACTGAAGCTTTCTTT. It specifies CASSQVGAGVSTEAFF.